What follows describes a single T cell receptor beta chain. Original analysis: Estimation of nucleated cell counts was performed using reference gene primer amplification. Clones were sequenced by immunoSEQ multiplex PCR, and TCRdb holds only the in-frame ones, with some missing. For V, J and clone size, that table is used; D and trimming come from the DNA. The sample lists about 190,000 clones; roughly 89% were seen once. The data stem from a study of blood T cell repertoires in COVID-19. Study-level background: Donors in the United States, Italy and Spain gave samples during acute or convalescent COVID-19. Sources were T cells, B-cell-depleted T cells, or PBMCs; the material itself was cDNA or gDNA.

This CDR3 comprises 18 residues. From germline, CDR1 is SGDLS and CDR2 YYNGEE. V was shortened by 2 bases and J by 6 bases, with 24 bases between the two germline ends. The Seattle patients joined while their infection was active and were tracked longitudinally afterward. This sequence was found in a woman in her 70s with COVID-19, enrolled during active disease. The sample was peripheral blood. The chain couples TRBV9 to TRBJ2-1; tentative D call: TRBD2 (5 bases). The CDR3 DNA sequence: TGTGCCAGCAGCGTTAACCCTTCTCGAGGGAGATCCCGCAATGAGCAGTTCTTC. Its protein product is CASSVNPSRGRSRNEQFF. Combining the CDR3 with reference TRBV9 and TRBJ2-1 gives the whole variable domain DSGVTQTPKHLITATGQRVTLRCSPRSGDLSVYWYQQSLDQGLQFLIQYYNGEERAKGNILERFSAQQFPDLHSELNLSSLELGDSALYFCASSVNPSRGRSRNEQFFGPGTRLTVL.